Listed below are T cell receptor beta chains from one sample, sequenced in a study of cytomegalovirus exposure and HLA in healthy donors. Libraries were prepared by immunoSEQ multiplex PCR; TCRdb keeps only in-frame clonotypes and omits some of them. Of 100,000 to 150,000 clones in the sample, 70% to 80% were seen once. The sample taken for sequencing was PBMCs. These receptors all stem from a man aged 18-30 years in good health and CMV-seronegative. Both conserved end residues are part of each CDR3. A D gene is named only where the DNA matches it firmly. For some rows the clone size is stated as once, few or many, or as a class when expanded; others skip it.

D: NA; size: few; J: TRBJ1-4; V: TRBV4-1; CDR3: CASSQETATNEKLFF; DNA: TGCGCCAGCAGCCAGGAGACAGCAACTAATGAAAAACTGTTTTTT
D: TRBD1; size: NA; J: TRBJ2-4; V: TRBV6-4; CDR3: CASSPGTEGNIQYF; DNA: TGTGCCAGCAGCCCCGGGACAGAGGGAAACATTCAGTACTTC
D: NA; size: NA; J: TRBJ1-3; V: TRBV6-6; CDR3: CASSGGGNTIYF; DNA: TGTGCCAGCAGTGGAGGAGGAAACACCATATATTTT
D: NA; size: NA; J: TRBJ1-1; V: TRBV27; CDR3: CASSVREDTEAFF; DNA: TGTGCCAGCAGTGTCAGGGAAGACACTGAAGCTTTCTTT
D: TRBD2; size: NA; J: TRBJ2-1; V: TRBV5-8; CDR3: CASSFSGRAPNEQFF; DNA: TGTGCCAGCAGCTTCAGCGGGAGGGCCCCCAATGAGCAGTTCTTC
D: TRBD1; size: NA; J: TRBJ1-2; V: TRBV5-1; CDR3: CASSRDRPNYGYTF; DNA: TGCGCCAGCAGCAGGGACAGGCCTAACTATGGCTACACCTTC
D: NA; size: NA; J: TRBJ1-2; V: TRBV30; CDR3: CAWNRRILNYGYTF; DNA: TGTGCCTGGAATCGCAGAATTTTGAACTATGGCTACACCTTC
D: TRBD2; size: NA; J: TRBJ2-1; V: TRBV4-1; CDR3: CASTPHGRDRNEQFF; DNA: TGCGCCAGCACCCCCCACGGGAGGGATAGAAATGAGCAGTTCTTC
D: TRBD2; size: once; J: TRBJ2-5; V: TRBV28; CDR3: CASSRGGLETQYF; DNA: TGTGCCAGCAGCCGCGGGGGTCTGGAGACCCAGTACTTC
D: TRBD1; size: NA; J: TRBJ1-5; V: TRBV18; CDR3: CASSQDRSNQPQHF; DNA: TGTGCCAGCTCACAGGACAGGAGCAATCAGCCCCAGCATTTT
D: TRBD2; size: NA; J: TRBJ2-7; V: TRBV6-6; CDR3: CASSTQAGGTYEQYF; DNA: TGTGCCAGCAGCACCCAAGCGGGAGGGACCTACGAGCAGTACTTC
D: TRBD2; size: NA; J: TRBJ2-5; V: TRBV6-1; CDR3: CASSLAGVSGETQYF; DNA: TGTGCCAGCAGTCTAGCGGGAGTTTCGGGAGAGACCCAGTACTTC
D: TRBD2; size: NA; J: TRBJ2-3; V: TRBV7-9; CDR3: CASSFALAGGTSTDTQYF; DNA: TGTGCCAGCAGCTTTGCACTAGCGGGAGGGACTAGCACAGATACGCAGTATTTT
D: NA; size: few; J: TRBJ2-5; V: TRBV5-1; CDR3: CASSLFEGGRTQYF; DNA: TGCGCCAGCAGCTTGTTCGAGGGGGGGAGGACCCAGTACTTC
D: NA; size: few; J: TRBJ1-1; V: TRBV11-2; CDR3: CASSLISRQNTEAFF; DNA: TGTGCCAGCAGCTTGATCTCCCGACAGAACACTGAAGCTTTCTTT
D: NA; size: NA; J: TRBJ1-5; V: TRBV25-1; CDR3: CASSPGQNNQPQHF; DNA: TGTGCCAGCAGCCCTGGGCAGAACAATCAGCCCCAGCATTTT
D: TRBD1; size: NA; J: TRBJ2-5; V: TRBV2; CDR3: CASSKQDRGNQETQYF; DNA: TGTGCCAGCAGTAAGCAGGACAGGGGTAACCAAGAGACCCAGTACTTC
D: NA; size: NA; J: TRBJ1-5; V: TRBV6-1; CDR3: CASSTGSSPDQPQHF; DNA: TGTGCCAGCAGCACAGGAAGCTCGCCCGATCAGCCCCAGCATTTT
D: TRBD1; size: NA; J: TRBJ2-7; V: TRBV28; CDR3: CASSYTGTARYEQYF; DNA: TGTGCCAGCAGCTATACAGGGACAGCCAGATACGAGCAGTACTTC
D: TRBD1; size: NA; J: TRBJ1-5; V: TRBV19; CDR3: CASSIAETGRWSNQPQHF; DNA: TGTGCCAGTAGTATAGCAGAGACAGGGAGATGGAGCAATCAGCCCCAGCATTTT
D: TRBD1; size: NA; J: TRBJ1-4; V: TRBV6-1; CDR3: CASRLTGEWDEKLFF; DNA: TGTGCCAGCAGACTCACAGGGGAATGGGATGAAAAACTGTTTTTT
D: NA; size: once; J: TRBJ1-1; V: TRBV4-3; CDR3: CASSPGGGKKGNTEAFF; DNA: TGCGCCAGCAGCCCCGGGGGGGGAAAAAAAGGGAACACTGAAGCTTTCTTT
D: NA; size: NA; J: TRBJ2-3; V: TRBV30; CDR3: CAWKLGAVSTDTQYF; DNA: TGTGCCTGGAAGCTGGGAGCGGTAAGCACAGATACGCAGTATTTT
D: NA; size: NA; J: TRBJ2-3; V: TRBV7-7; CDR3: CASSLGSDTDTQYF; DNA: TGTGCTAGCAGCTTAGGGTCAGACACAGATACGCAGTATTTT
D: NA; size: NA; J: TRBJ2-7; V: TRBV5-1; CDR3: CASTGGGTGPYEQYF; DNA: TGCGCCAGCACAGGGGGGGGGACAGGACCCTACGAGCAGTACTTC
D: TRBD2; size: NA; J: TRBJ2-2; V: TRBV7-2; CDR3: CASSSGLAKFVGGELFF; DNA: TGTGCCAGCAGCTCGGGACTAGCGAAGTTCGTGGGTGGGGAGCTGTTTTTT
D: NA; size: NA; J: TRBJ1-3; V: TRBV6-5; CDR3: CASSYRSSSGNTIYF; DNA: TGTGCCAGCAGTTACCGTAGTAGCTCTGGAAACACCATATATTTT